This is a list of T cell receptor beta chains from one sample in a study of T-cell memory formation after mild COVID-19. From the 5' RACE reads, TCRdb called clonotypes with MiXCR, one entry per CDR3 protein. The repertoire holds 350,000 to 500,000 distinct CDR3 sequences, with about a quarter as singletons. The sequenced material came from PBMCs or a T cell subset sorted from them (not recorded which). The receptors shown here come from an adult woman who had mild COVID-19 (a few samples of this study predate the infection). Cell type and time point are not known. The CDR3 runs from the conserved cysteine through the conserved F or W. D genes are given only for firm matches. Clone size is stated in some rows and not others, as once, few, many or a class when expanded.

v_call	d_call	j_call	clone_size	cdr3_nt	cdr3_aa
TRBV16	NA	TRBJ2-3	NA	TGTGCCAGCAGCCAAGGTGGGGGCGCCGCAGATACGCAGTATTTT	CASSQGGGAADTQYF
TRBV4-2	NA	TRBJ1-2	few	TGTGCCAGCAGCCAAGATGGTGAGGGTAGCTACACCTTC	CASSQDGEGSYTF
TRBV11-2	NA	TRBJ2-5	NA	TGTGCCAGCAGCTTACCCTACCGGGACGTTGAGACCCAGTACTTC	CASSLPYRDVETQYF
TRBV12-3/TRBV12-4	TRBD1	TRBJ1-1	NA	TGTGCCAGCAGTTTTCAGGGGGCGAACACTGAAGCTTTCTTT	CASSFQGANTEAFF
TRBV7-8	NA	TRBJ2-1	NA	TGTGCCAGCAGCTCCTTAGGATCCTACAATGAGCAGTTCTTC	CASSSLGSYNEQFF
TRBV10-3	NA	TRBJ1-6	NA	TGTGCCATCAGTGATATCATGAATTCACCCCTCCACTTT	CAISDIMNSPLHF
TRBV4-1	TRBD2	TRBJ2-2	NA	TGCGCCAGCAGTGTACTAGCGGGGGGTACCTACACCGGGGAGCTGTTTTTT	CASSVLAGGTYTGELFF
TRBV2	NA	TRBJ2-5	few	TGTGCCAGCAGTAAGCAGGGGCCCCAAGAGACCCAGTACTTC	CASSKQGPQETQYF
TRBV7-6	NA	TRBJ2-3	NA	TGTGCCAGCAGTCAGGACAGCGGACGCACAGATACGCAGTATTTT	CASSQDSGRTDTQYF
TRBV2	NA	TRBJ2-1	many	TGTGCCAGCACGACCGTCGGTCTAAATGAGCAGTTCTTC	CASTTVGLNEQFF
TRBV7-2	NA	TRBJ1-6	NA	TGTGCCAGCAGCTTAGTAGGGAGGGTTGATTCACCCCTCCACTTT	CASSLVGRVDSPLHF
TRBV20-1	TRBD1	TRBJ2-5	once	TGCAGTGCAACAATTCACGGACAGGGGGCGGAGACCCAGTACTTC	CSATIHGQGAETQYF
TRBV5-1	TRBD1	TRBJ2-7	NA	TGCGCCAGCAGCTTGGGGGACAGGGGGCCTCGGGGCGACGAGCAGTACTTC	CASSLGDRGPRGDEQYF
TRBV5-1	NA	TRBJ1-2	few	TGCGCCAGCAGCTTAGATAAACCGTCCTATGGCTACACCTTC	CASSLDKPSYGYTF
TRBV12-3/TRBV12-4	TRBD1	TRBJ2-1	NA	TGTGCCAGCAGCCGTACACAGGGGGCCAGAAATGAGCAGTTCTTC	CASSRTQGARNEQFF
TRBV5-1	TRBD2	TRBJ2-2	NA	TGCGCCAGCAGCCCCATAGCGGGCACGAACACCGGGGAGCTGTTTTTT	CASSPIAGTNTGELFF
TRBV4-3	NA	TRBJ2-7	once	TGCGCCAGCAGCCAGGGGAGGACAGCACCAACCTACGAGCAGTACTTC	CASSQGRTAPTYEQYF
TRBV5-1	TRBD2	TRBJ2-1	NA	TGCGCCAGTCTGGGACTAGCGGGTACCAATGAGCAGTTCTTC	CASLGLAGTNEQFF
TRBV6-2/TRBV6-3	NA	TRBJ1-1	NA	TGTGCCAGCAGAAACGGGGGTAACACTGAAGCTTTCTTT	CASRNGGNTEAFF
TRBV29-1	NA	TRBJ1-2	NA	TGCAGCGGCCCGGAGGGCCCCTCAAACTTC	CSGPEGPSNF
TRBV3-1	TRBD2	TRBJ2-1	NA	TGTGCCAGCAGCCAAGAGTTCCTAGCGGTGGAGACGGATGAGCAGTTCTTC	CASSQEFLAVETDEQFF
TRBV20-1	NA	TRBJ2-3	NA	TGCAGTCCCCGGCCCGGAAGCACAGATACGCAGTATTTT	CSPRPGSTDTQYF
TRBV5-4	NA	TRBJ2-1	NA	TGTGCCAGCAGCGGGGGTCTCCACCGTTACAATGAGCAGTTCTTC	CASSGGLHRYNEQFF
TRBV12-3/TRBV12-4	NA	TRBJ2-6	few	TGTGCCAGCAAACCACAGGGCATTAGGACCTCTGGGGCCAACGTCCTGACTTTC	CASKPQGIRTSGANVLTF
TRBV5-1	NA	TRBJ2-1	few	TGCGCCAGCACTCTGGCAGGGCAAAACAATGAGCAGTTCTTC	CASTLAGQNNEQFF
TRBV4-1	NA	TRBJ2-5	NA	TGCGCCAGCAGCCACGGGCCCGGACAGAAAGAGACCCAGTACTTC	CASSHGPGQKETQYF
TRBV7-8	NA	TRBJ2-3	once	TGTGCCAGCAGCTCATTAGAGTCAATGGGGTCAGATACGCAGTATTTT	CASSSLESMGSDTQYF
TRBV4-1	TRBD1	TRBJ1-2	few	TGCGCCAGCAGACAGACAGGGTCACGGGGCTACACCTTC	CASRQTGSRGYTF
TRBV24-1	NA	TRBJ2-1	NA	TGTGCCACCAGTGATTCCTGGGGCGGGATCACCTCGGGTGAGCAGTTCTTC	CATSDSWGGITSGEQFF
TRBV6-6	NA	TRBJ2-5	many	TGTGCCAGCAGACAGCCCCAAGAGACCCAGTACTTC	CASRQPQETQYF
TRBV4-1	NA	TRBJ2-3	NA	TGCGCCAGCAGCCAAGTCGGGCCCTTTCGCACAGATACGCAGTATTTT	CASSQVGPFRTDTQYF
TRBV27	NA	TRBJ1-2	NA	TGTGCCAGCAGTTTATCTCCGGGAGCTAACTATGGCTACACCTTC	CASSLSPGANYGYTF
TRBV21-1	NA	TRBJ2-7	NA	TGTGCCAGCAGCAAAGACGGAGGGGATGGGGATGAGCACTACGAGCAGTACTTC	CASSKDGGDGDEHYEQYF
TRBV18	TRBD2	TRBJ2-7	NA	TGTGCCAGCTCGGGGTCCCGACTAGCGGGATCCGAGCAGTACTTC	CASSGSRLAGSEQYF
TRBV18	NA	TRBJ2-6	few	TGTGCCAGCTCACCACCGGGCAGGGCATCTGGGGCCAACGTCCTGACTTTC	CASSPPGRASGANVLTF
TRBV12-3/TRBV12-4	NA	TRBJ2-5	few	TGTGCCAGCAGCGGGGTAGGGGCCCAGTACTTC	CASSGVGAQYF
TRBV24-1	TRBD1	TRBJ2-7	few	TGTGCCACCAGCCCCGGGACAGCTCCGTCCTACGAGCAGTACTTC	CATSPGTAPSYEQYF
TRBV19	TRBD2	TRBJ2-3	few	TGTGCCAGCCGGGGGGTAGCGGTCACAGATACGCAGTATTTT	CASRGVAVTDTQYF
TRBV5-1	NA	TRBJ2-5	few	TGCGCCAGCAGCGGTACAGGGTCCGAGACCCAGTACTTC	CASSGTGSETQYF
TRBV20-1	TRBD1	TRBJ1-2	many	TGCAGTGCTCGGGACAGATCTAACTATGGCTACACCTTC	CSARDRSNYGYTF
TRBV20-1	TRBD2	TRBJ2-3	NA	TGCAGTGCTGGGGACGGACTAGTGGCTGATACGCAGTGTTTT	CSAGDGLVADTQCF
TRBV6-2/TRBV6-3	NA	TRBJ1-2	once	TGTGCCAGCGGGCGGGACGGACGAAACTATGGCTACACCTTC	CASGRDGRNYGYTF
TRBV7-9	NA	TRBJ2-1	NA	TGTGCCAGCATCGCGGGGGCCTCCAATGAGCAGTTCTTC	CASIAGASNEQFF
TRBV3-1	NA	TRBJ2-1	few	TGTGCCAGCAGCCCGGTCTCGTTGGATGAGCAGTTCTTC	CASSPVSLDEQFF
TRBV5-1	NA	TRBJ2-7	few	TGCGCCAGCCGGGACAACGACTCCTACGAGCAGTACTTC	CASRDNDSYEQYF
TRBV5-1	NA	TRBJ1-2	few	TGCGCCAGCAGCCCCGCCAATCCGGGAATCTATGGCTACACCTTC	CASSPANPGIYGYTF
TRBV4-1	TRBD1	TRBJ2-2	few	TGCGCCAGCAGCCAAGTTCCCAGGGGGAACGGGGAGCTGTTTTTT	CASSQVPRGNGELFF
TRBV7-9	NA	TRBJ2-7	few	TGTGCCAGCAGCTTAAAAGCCTACTACGAGCAGTACTTC	CASSLKAYYEQYF
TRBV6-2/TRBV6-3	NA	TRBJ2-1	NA	TGTGCCAGCAGTCTAGGTCCTAGTGAGCAGTTCTTC	CASSLGPSEQFF
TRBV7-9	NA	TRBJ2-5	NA	TGTGCCAGCAGCACCCGGGACTCCTTTCTTTTCGGTTCAGAGACCCAGTACTTC	CASSTRDSFLFGSETQYF
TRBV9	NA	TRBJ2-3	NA	TGTGCCAGCAGCGGGCCGGACTCCTACACAGATACGCAGTATTTT	CASSGPDSYTDTQYF
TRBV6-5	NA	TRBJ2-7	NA	TGTGCCAGCAGCTATACTACCGGGAGTAGCAGCTCCTACGAGCAGTACTTC	CASSYTTGSSSSYEQYF
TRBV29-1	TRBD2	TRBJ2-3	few	TGCAGCGTTGCCCCCCGTAGCGGGGGAGGTTTGGATACGCAGTATTTT	CSVAPRSGGGLDTQYF
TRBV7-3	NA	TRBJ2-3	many	TGTGCCAGCAGCTGGGGGATGGCAGATACGCAGTATTTT	CASSWGMADTQYF
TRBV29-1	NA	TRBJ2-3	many	TGCAGCGTACCAAATAAGATAACGCAGTATTTT	CSVPNKITQYF
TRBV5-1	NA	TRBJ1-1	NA	TGCGCCAGCCCTCCGAGGTTCTCCCTATTCATGAACACTGAAGCTTTCTTT	CASPPRFSLFMNTEAFF
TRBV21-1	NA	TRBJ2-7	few	TGTGCCAGCAGCGATCTTAGCGGGGGCGGTTCCTACGAGCAGTACTTC	CASSDLSGGGSYEQYF
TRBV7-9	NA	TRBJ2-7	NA	TGTGCCAGCAGCTTATGGGTTTCCTACGAGCAGTACTTC	CASSLWVSYEQYF
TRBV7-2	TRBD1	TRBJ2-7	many	TGTGCCAGCAGCAGGGACAGGGGCTCCTACGAGCAGTACTTC	CASSRDRGSYEQYF
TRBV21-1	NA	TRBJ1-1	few	TGTGCCAGCAGCAAGGGAAGGGAACCCCCGAGGAACACTGAAGCTTTCTTT	CASSKGREPPRNTEAFF